This record covers a single TCR beta chain. Its antigen is not identified. This sample is drawn from a study of tumour-infiltrating T cells in Burkitt lymphoma. Overall study context: The Burkitt lymphoma cohort spanned all epidemiological subtypes. The study, taken as a whole, reports: Several public clonotypes recurred in numerous Burkitt lymphoma patients.

There are 14 residues in the CDR3. Profiled with immunoSEQ multiplex PCR; TCRdb holds only in-frame clones, not every one. The repertoire holds over a thousand clones, over 15% seen once, with about half in the top ten. Sequencing was done on a sample of tumor tissue. The chain has TRBV7-5 and TRBJ2-5. TRBV7-5 has pseudogene status. The TCR originated in a human donor with Burkitt lymphoma. The CDR3 DNA reads as TGTGCCAGCAGCTTAGCTTGGGGTATGGAGACCCAGTACTTC. Translated, it gives CASSLAWGMETQYF.